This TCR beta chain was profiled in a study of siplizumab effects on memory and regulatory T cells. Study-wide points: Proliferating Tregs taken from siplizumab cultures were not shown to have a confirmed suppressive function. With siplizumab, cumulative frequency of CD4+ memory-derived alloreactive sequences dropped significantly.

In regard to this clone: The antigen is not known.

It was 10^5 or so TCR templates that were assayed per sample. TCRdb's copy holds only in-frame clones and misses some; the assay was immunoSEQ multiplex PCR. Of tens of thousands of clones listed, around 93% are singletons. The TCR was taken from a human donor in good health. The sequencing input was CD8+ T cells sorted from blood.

The CDR3 nucleotides are TGTGCCACCAGTCAGGACAGGTACCATGAGCAGTTCTTC. Encoded protein: CATSQDRYHEQFF. The J gene is TRBJ2-1, the V gene TRBV15; TRBD1 matches 7 bases. CDR3 length equals 13 residues. Germline loops: CDR1 LNHNV, CDR2 YYDKDF (reference sequence). After removal of 6 bases from V and 8 bases from J, the junction contained 7 bases not matched to a gene.